What follows are 7 T cell receptor beta chains derived from one specimen sequenced in a study of metastatic and nonmetastatic thyroid tumors. TCRdb re-processed the PCR reads through MiXCR. Of 15,000 to 20,000 clones in the sample, 25% to 35% were seen once. Thyroid surgery was preceded by no treatment in any patient. Sequenced input: tumor tissue. The receptors shown here come from a female donor with papillary thyroid cancer or a benign thyroid nodule (not recorded which). Some clones in this sample may be carry-over from other donors' samples.

The sample holds many counts of this clone. V gene TRBV20-1 combines with J gene TRBJ2-7; D is uncertain. Germline CDR1 DFQATT, CDR2 SNEGSKA (reference sequence). The germline V and J ends were trimmed by 1 base and 3 bases, with 4 bases remaining between them. The CDR3 runs 11 residues. CDR3 sequence reads: CSARGYYEQYF. DNA for the CDR3: TGCAGTGCTAGAGGTTACTACGAGCAGTACTTC.

This clone was seen more than once but under ten times. The J gene is TRBJ1-2, the V gene TRBV5-1; D may be TRBD1 (5 bases). Germline assignment: CDR1 SGHRS and CDR2 YFSETQ. The length of the CDR3 is 13 residues. Trimming stripped 3 bases from V and 6 bases from J, with 12 bases between. CDR3 region: CASSWDSYHGYTF. For the CDR3, the DNA is TGCGCCAGCAGCTGGGACTCTTATCATGGCTACACCTTC. Supplemented by reference TRBV5-1 and TRBJ1-2, the full variable domain reads KAGVTQTPRYLIKTRGQQVTLSCSPISGHRSVSWYQQTPGQGLQFLFEYFSETQRNKGNFPGRFSGRQFSNSRSEMNVSTLELGDSALYLCASSWDSYHGYTFGSGTRLTVV.

This clone was counted at least ten times. The genes are TRBV20-1 and TRBJ2-5, with D unclear. The CDR3 totals 12 residues. V lost 5 bases and J lost 5, with 12 bases in between. Germline CDR1 DFQATT, CDR2 SNEGSKA (reference sequence). CDR3 protein: CSAGGPRETQYF. The DNA for the CDR3 is TGCAGTGCTGGCGGACCGCGGGAGACCCAGTACTTC.

This clone was seen more than once but under ten times. Possible read error: a much larger clone is one base away. V gene TRBV27 combines with J gene TRBJ2-2; no definite D call. The ends were cut back, 7 bases at V and 1 base at J, with 7 bases in the middle. The CDR3 sequence is 13 residues long. Germline V lookup: CDR1 MNHEY, CDR2 SMNVEV (reference sequence). CDR3 residues: CASMAVNTGELFF. The CDR3 DNA follows: TGTGCCAGCATGGCGGTGAACACCGGGGAGCTGTTTTTT.

Many counts were recorded for this clone. This chain links TRBV7-9 with TRBJ2-1; no reliable D call. CDR3 size: 12 residues. V lost 5 bases to trimming and J lost 14 bases, with 16 bases between them. Germline CDR1 is SEHNR and CDR2 is FQNEAQ (reference sequence). CDR3 region: CASSGRTSREFF. For the CDR3, the DNA is TGTGCCAGCAGCGGTCGGACCAGCCGTGAGTTCTTC. Using reference TRBV7-9 and TRBJ2-1 for the parts outside the CDR3, the full variable domain is DTGVSQNPRHKITKRGQNVTFRCDPISEHNRLYWYRQTLGQGPEFLTYFQNEAQLEKSRLLSDRFSAERPKGSFSTLEIQRTEQGDSAMYLCASSGRTSREFFGPGTRLTVL.

This clone was recorded many times. This sequence joins TRBV2 and TRBJ1-1, with D perhaps matching TRBD1 (5 bases). The ends were cut back, 8 bases at V and 5 bases at J, with 12 bases in the middle. Germline values: CDR1 SNHLY, CDR2 FYNNEI. The CDR3 is made up of 12 amino acids. The CDR3 loop reads CASGGKRTEAFF. The DNA of the CDR3 is TGTGCCAGCGGGGGGAAAAGGACTGAAGCTTTCTTT.

J is TRBJ2-1 and V is TRBV12-5, with TRBD2 matching 9 bases. This CDR3 comprises 15 residues. CDR1 is LGHNT and CDR2 is FRNRAP in the germline V gene. The J segment lost 4 bases and the V segment lost 6 bases, leaving 7 bases of the junction unmatched. CDR3 nucleotides: TGTGCTAGTGGCTCTGGGACTAGCCCTTACAATGAGCAGTTCTTC. This translates into CASGSGTSPYNEQFF.